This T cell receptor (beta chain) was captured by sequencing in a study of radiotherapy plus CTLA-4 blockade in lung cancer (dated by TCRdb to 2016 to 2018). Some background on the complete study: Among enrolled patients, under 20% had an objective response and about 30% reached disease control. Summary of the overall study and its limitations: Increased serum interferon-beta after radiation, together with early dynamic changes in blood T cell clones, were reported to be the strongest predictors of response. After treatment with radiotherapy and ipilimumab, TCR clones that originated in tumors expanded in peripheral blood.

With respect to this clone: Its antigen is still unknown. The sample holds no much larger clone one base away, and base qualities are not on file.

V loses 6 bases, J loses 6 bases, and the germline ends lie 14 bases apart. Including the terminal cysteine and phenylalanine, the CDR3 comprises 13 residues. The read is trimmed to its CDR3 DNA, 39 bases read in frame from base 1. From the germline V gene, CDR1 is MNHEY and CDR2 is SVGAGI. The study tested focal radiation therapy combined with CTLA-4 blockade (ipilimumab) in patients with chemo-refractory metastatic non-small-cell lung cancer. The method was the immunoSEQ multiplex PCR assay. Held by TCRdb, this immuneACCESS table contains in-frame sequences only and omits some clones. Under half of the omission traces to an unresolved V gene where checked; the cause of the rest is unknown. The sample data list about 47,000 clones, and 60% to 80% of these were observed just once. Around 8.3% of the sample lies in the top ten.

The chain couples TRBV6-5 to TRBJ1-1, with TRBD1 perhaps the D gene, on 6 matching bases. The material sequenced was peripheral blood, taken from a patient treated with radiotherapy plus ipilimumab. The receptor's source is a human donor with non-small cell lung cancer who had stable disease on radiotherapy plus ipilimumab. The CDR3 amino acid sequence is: CASRFAGVPEAFF. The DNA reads TGTGCCAGCAGATTCGCAGGGGTCCCTGAAGCTTTCTTT.